Below, 25 T cell receptor beta chains from the same sample are listed, as sequenced in a study of post-analysis software for immune sequencing data. Study results and caveats: The study found TRBV5-6, TRBV5-1 and TRBV20-1 among five TRBV segments more frequent in patients than controls.

Their antigens remain unidentified. Unique molecular identifiers had been added to the TCR beta cDNA libraries. TCRdb re-analysed the PCR reads in MiXCR, keeping a single row per CDR3 protein. Among around 260,000 distinct CDR3 sequences listed, just over 35% were seen once. The sequencing input was blood. These receptors were collected from a girl between 10 and 17 years old with multiple sclerosis.

The chain uses TRBV29-1 and TRBJ2-7, with no clear D. CDR1 SQVTM and CDR2 ANQGSEA come from the germline V gene. V lost 0 bases and J 2 bases, leaving 8 bases between the germline ends. The CDR3 is 13 residues long. The CDR3 sequence: CSVEDQPPYEQYF. The CDR3, as DNA: TGCAGCGTTGAAGATCAACCGCCCTACGAGCAGTACTTC.

In the case of this clonotype: The junction and the germline gene differ at one end; a read error may be behind it. This chain uses TRBV12-3 or TRBV12-4 with TRBJ2-3; D is perhaps TRBD2 (6 bases). CDR3 size: 16 residues. The CDR3 region has the DNA TGTGCCAGCAGTTGGTCCCGGAGGGCCGTAGAAGATGCGCAGTATTTT. Translating gives CASSWSRRAVEDAQYF.

This clonotype appeared a few times. A read error may explain this, as a much larger clone is one base away. The chain uses TRBV5-1 and TRBJ2-5; 9 bases agree with TRBD2. Germline CDR1 and CDR2: SGHRS and YFSETQ. J was trimmed by 2 bases and V by 4 bases; bases with no gene match: 6. The CDR3 totals 15 residues. The CDR3 protein is CASSTQRGVQETQYF. In DNA, the CDR3 is TGCGCCAGCAGCACCCAGCGGGGGGTTCAAGAGACCCAGTACTTC.

As regards this clonotype: At one of its ends the junction is not consistent with the germline gene, which may arise from a read error. CDR3 region: CGAERTSGRSTDTQYF. CDR3 sequence (DNA): TGCGGTGCAGAGAGGACTAGCGGGAGGAGCACAGATACGCAGTATTTT. The J gene is TRBJ2-3, the V gene TRBV20-1; 14 bases align to TRBD2. The length of the CDR3 is 16 residues. Germline assignment: CDR1 DFQATT and CDR2 SNEGSKA (reference sequence).

Details on this clonotype: A clone one base away is much larger, so this may be a read error. The CDR3 DNA sequence: TGTGCCAACAGCGTTGCCTTGGACAAGGATGAGCAGTTCTTC. Protein product: CANSVALDKDEQFF. This chain links TRBV6-1 with TRBJ2-1; a possible D gene is TRBD1 (5 bases). Looked up from germline, CDR1 is MNHNS and CDR2 is SASEGT. The V and J ends lost 10 bases and 8 bases respectively, with 21 bases between them. The CDR3 extends over 14 amino acids.

V usage is TRBV29-1 and J usage is TRBJ2-3; D uncertain. The V gene's germline CDR1 is SQVTM and CDR2 ANQGSEA. This CDR3 contains 11 residues. The CDR3 reads CGTLSLDTQYF. CDR3 DNA sequence: TGCGGCACCCTCAGTCTAGATACGCAGTATTTT.

This clonotype was detected many times. V and J are TRBV3-1 and TRBJ1-1; D unresolved. The CDR3 loop spans 13 amino acids. Trimming pared 6 bases from V and 6 bases from J, leaving 14 bases between. CDR1 is LGHDT and CDR2 is YNNKEL in the germline V gene (reference sequence). The DNA of the CDR3 is TGTGCCAGCAGTCCTGCCTCACGCCCTGAAGCTTTCTTT. This sequence encodes CASSPASRPEAFF.

The sample holds many counts of this clonotype. The J gene is TRBJ1-5, the V gene TRBV6-2 or TRBV6-3; D remains ambiguous. V was trimmed by 2 bases and J by 5 bases, leaving 10 bases between them. The CDR3 has 14 amino acids. CDR1 MNHEY and CDR2 SVGEGT come from the germline V gene. As DNA, the CDR3 is TGTGCCAGCAGTTACGGGGTTATTGATCAGCCCCAGCATTTT. It is translated as CASSYGVIDQPQHF.

The sample holds a few counts of this clonotype. One base away lies a much larger clone, so this may be a sequencing read error. Given the absence of the conserved phenylalanine or tryptophan at the CDR3 end, a read error is likely. This chain joins TRBV4-1 and TRBJ2-1; 10 bases agree with TRBD1. The trim removed 0 bases at V and 6 bases at J, leaving 8 bases unmatched. The germline gives CDR1 MGHRA, CDR2 YSYEKL. This CDR3 has 17 residues. The CDR3, as DNA: TGCGCCAGCAGCCAAGAAGGGACAGGGGTAAATAGCAATGAGCAGTTCTGC. It translates to CASSQEGTGVNSNEQFC.

V and J are TRBV11-2 and TRBJ2-1; TRBD2 matches 11 bases. The DNA end is more similar to TRBJ2-7, so the J call may be wrong. The CDR3 covers 15 residues. Germline loops: CDR1 SGHAT, CDR2 FQNNGV. In DNA, the CDR3 is TGTGCCAGCAGCTCAGGACTAGCGGGCTACAATGAGCAGTACTTC. The encoded protein is CASSSGLAGYNEQYF.

This clonotype was recorded a few times. This may come from a read error, since a much larger clone is one base off. The chain links TRBV18 to TRBJ2-1; 12 bases align to TRBD1. The germline V gene encodes CDR1 KGHSH and CDR2 LQKENI. There are 16 residues in the CDR3. The CDR3 nucleotides are TGTGCCAGCTCACCCCCGGGACAGGGGGCCTACAGTGAGCAGTTCTTC. Translating gives CASSPPGQGAYSEQFF.

This clonotype was observed once. A junction end diverges from the germline sequence, so it may reflect a read error. The genes are TRBV9 and TRBJ2-2, with 9 bases identical to TRBD1. The CDR3 consists of 13 residues. Germline V gene lookup returns CDR1 SGDLS and CDR2 YYNGEE. In DNA, the CDR3 is TGTGCCAACAGCCGGGACAGGGCCCGGGAGCTGTTTTTT. Its translation is CANSRDRARELFF.

This clonotype has only a few counts. The chain combines TRBV5-1 with TRBJ1-1, with TRBD1 matching 7 bases. The CDR3 length is 14 residues. The V and J ends lost 4 bases and 3 bases, in that order; junction bases with no gene match: 6. CDR1 is SGHRS and CDR2 is YFSETQ in the germline V gene. DNA of the CDR3: TGCGCCAGCAGCCCGGGACAGCTAGACACTGAAGCTTTCTTT. Translating it yields CASSPGQLDTEAFF.

The table lists this clonotype with a count of one. V usage is TRBV7-2 and J usage is TRBJ2-3, with 10 positions matching TRBD2. Trimming removed 1 base from V and 8 bases from J; junction bases left unmatched: 6. This CDR3 has 15 residues. The germline V gene has CDR1 SGHTA and CDR2 FQGNSA. The CDR3 DNA reads TGTGCCAGCAGCTTAGAAGTAGCGGGGGGAGGTACGCAGTATTTT. This sequence encodes CASSLEVAGGGTQYF.

This rearrangement joins TRBV2 to TRBJ1-5, with no clear D. With 3 bases removed from V and 6 bases from J, the gap between germline ends came to 3 bases. Germline V gene sequence: CDR1 SNHLY, CDR2 FYNNEI. CDR3 length equals 11 residues. As DNA, the CDR3 is TGTGCCAGCAGTGATGGTCAGCCCCAGCATTTT. It specifies CASSDGQPQHF.

In regard to this clonotype: A clone one base away is much larger, so this may be a read error. V gene TRBV5-6 combines with J gene TRBJ2-3; D is perhaps TRBD2 (5 bases). Germline V lookup: CDR1 SGHDT, CDR2 YYEEEE. The CDR3 sequence is 17 residues long. The CDR3 sequence: CASSFPSDWPSIDTQYF. The CDR3 DNA sequence: TGTGCCAGCAGCTTCCCCTCGGACTGGCCTAGCATAGATACGCAGTATTTT. The full variable domain, in which reference TRBV5-6 and TRBJ2-3 provide the parts outside the CDR3, is DAGVTQSPTHLIKTRGQQVTLRCSPKSGHDTVSWYQQALGQGPQFIFQYYEEEERQRGNFPDRFSGHQFPNYSSELNVNALLLGDSALYLCASSFPSDWPSIDTQYFGPGTRLTVL.

At least ten counts were recorded for this clonotype. This chain joins TRBV20-1 and TRBJ2-1; D unresolved. Germline V lookup: CDR1 DFQATT, CDR2 SNEGSKA (reference sequence). The V end lost 2 bases, the J end lost 7 bases, and 9 bases lay between the germline ends. The CDR3 loop spans 12 amino acids. The DNA of the CDR3 is TGCAGTGCTAGAAGGTCGCAAAATGAGCAGTTCTTC. Translation: CSARRSQNEQFF.

The chain uses TRBV5-1 and TRBJ2-7, with TRBD2 matching 11 bases. The CDR3 is made up of 16 amino acids. The germline V gene has CDR1 SGHRS and CDR2 YFSETQ. V dropped 4 bases and J dropped 0; count of bases not matched to a gene: 6. CDR3 loop: CASSLLAGGSSYEQYF. The CDR3 DNA reads as TGCGCCAGCAGCCTCTTAGCGGGGGGGAGCTCCTACGAGCAGTACTTC.

The rearrangement links TRBV27 to TRBJ2-7, with a weak D call TRBD2 (5 bases). The CDR3 extends over 12 amino acids. V lost 6 bases and J 0 bases, leaving 6 bases between the germline ends. Per germline, CDR1 MNHEY and CDR2 SMNVEV (reference sequence). CDR3 sequence (DNA): TGTGCCAGCAGAGGGAGCTCCTACGAGCAGTACTTC. Amino acid sequence: CASRGSSYEQYF.

The table lists this clonotype with a few counts. CDR3 protein: CASSPLALSYEQYF. In DNA, the CDR3 is TGTGCCAGCAGCCCTTTAGCGCTCTCCTACGAGCAGTACTTC. This rearrangement joins TRBV7-2 to TRBJ2-7, with a weak D call TRBD2 (5 bases). CDR1 SGHTA and CDR2 FQGNSA come from the germline V gene. The CDR3 runs to 14 residues. Trimming removed 5 bases at V and 0 bases at J, with 11 bases between.

This clonotype appeared many times. V and J are TRBV11-2 and TRBJ2-3; 9 bases match TRBD2. Trimming cost V 1 base and J 11 bases; bases outside gene matches: 7. There are 14 residues in the CDR3. CDR1 SGHAT and CDR2 FQNNGV come from the germline V gene. CDR3 region: CASSLARAGGRQYF. The CDR3 region has the DNA TGTGCCAGCAGCTTAGCGAGGGCGGGGGGGAGGCAGTATTTT.

The CDR3 region is CSARGQLHGYEQYF. The CDR3, as DNA: TGCAGTGCTAGAGGCCAACTACATGGCTACGAGCAGTACTTC. The V and J genes are TRBV20-1 and TRBJ2-7; no firm D call. Germline V lookup: CDR1 DFQATT, CDR2 SNEGSKA (reference sequence). Trimming took off 1 base at V and 3 bases at J, with 13 bases between the two ends. The CDR3 runs to 14 residues.

A remark on this clonotype: An end of the junction does not agree with germline; a read error may underlie this. The chain has TRBV29-1 and TRBJ2-2, with 7 bases aligning to TRBD2. CDR1 SQVTM and CDR2 ANQGSEA come from the germline V gene. The CDR3 covers 14 residues. The CDR3 nucleotides read TGCAGCGCCTGGGGGGGGACGGACACCAGGGAGCTGTTTTTT. Translating gives CSAWGGTDTRELFF.

About this clonotype: A much larger clone lies a single base off, so this may be a read error. The V call is TRBV29-1, the J call TRBJ2-7, with a weak D call TRBD2 (5 bases). The germline V gene encodes CDR1 SQVTM and CDR2 ANQGSEA. Trimming removed 1 base at V and 3 bases at J, with 16 bases between. This CDR3 has 15 amino acids. CDR3 region: CSVEGAGDICYEQYF. In nucleotides, the CDR3 is TGCAGCGTTGAAGGTGCGGGCGATATCTGCTACGAGCAGTACTTC.

This clonotype was recorded a few times. A much larger clone sits a single nucleotide away, making a read error possible. CDR3 sequence: CASSVGLAGVGSSYNEQYF. The CDR3 DNA reads as TGTGCCAGCAGCGTAGGCCTAGCGGGAGTCGGATCCTCCTACAATGAGCAGTACTTC. V and J are TRBV9 and TRBJ2-1; TRBD2 agrees at 10 bases. Judging by the DNA end, TRBJ2-7 fits better; the J call may be wrong. CDR3 length: 19 amino acids. From germline, CDR1 is SGDLS and CDR2 YYNGEE.